Shown below are 17 T cell receptor beta chains from a single sample sequenced in a study of T-cell reconstitution after alpha-beta-depleted transplantation in children. Preparation of the TCRbeta library was carried out with unique molecular identifiers. TCRdb reprocessed the PCR reads via MiXCR and lists one record per CDR3 protein. The sample has about 500,000 distinct CDR3 sequences; approximately 30% are singletons. Source: PBMCs from the stem cell graft donor, taken from the stem cell graft. Source of these receptors: a human donor who donated a stem cell graft to a child with aplastic anemia.

V is TRBV5-1 and J is TRBJ2-3, with 10 bases fitting TRBD2. There are 19 residues in the CDR3. Losses at the gene ends were 3 bases for V and 2 bases for J; bases not matched to a gene: 15. The germline V gene has CDR1 SGHRS and CDR2 YFSETQ. The DNA for the CDR3 is TGCGCCAGCAGCTCTCAAAGGGGCGGACTAGCGGAGTACACAGATACGCAGTATTTT. Encoded protein: CASSSQRGGLAEYTDTQYF.

The rearrangement links TRBV6-1 to TRBJ2-7; 10 bases fit TRBD1. This CDR3 spans 14 amino acids. V lost 8 bases, J lost 7 bases, and 11 bases stayed unmatched. From germline, CDR1 is MNHNS and CDR2 SASEGT. CDR3 sequence reads: CASFPGQGYGEQYF. The CDR3 DNA reads TGTGCCAGCTTTCCGGGACAGGGGTATGGGGAGCAGTACTTC.

This clonotype was detected ten times or more. The CDR3 bases are TGTGCCAGCAGCTTGCTTGGGTGGCAGCGACGGGATGGCTACACCTTC. Translated, it gives CASSLLGWQRRDGYTF. The chain uses TRBV5-6 and TRBJ1-2; D is unclear. Germline V gene data show CDR1 as SGHDT and CDR2 as YYEEEE. V was cut by 1 base and J by 6 bases, with 19 bases left in between. The CDR3 runs to 16 residues.

This clonotype occurred a few times. The CDR3 loop is CASSPQNTQYF. The CDR3 DNA sequence: TGTGCCAGCAGCCCACAAAATACGCAGTATTTT. The V gene is TRBV7-2, the J gene TRBJ2-3; D unclear. Trimming shortened V by 5 bases and J by 7 bases, and 7 bases separated the two germline ends. The CDR3 is 11 amino acids. Germline CDR1 and CDR2: SGHTA and FQGNSA.

The genes are TRBV19 and TRBJ2-7; the D is unclear. Trimming took off 0 bases at V and 4 bases at J, with 13 bases between the two ends. The CDR3 is made up of 15 amino acids. In germline, CDR1 is LNHDA, CDR2 SQIVND (reference sequence). The CDR3: CASSIDGSSYYEQYF. Written as DNA, the CDR3 is TGTGCCAGTAGTATAGATGGCTCTTCGTATTACGAGCAGTACTTC.

This clonotype appeared a few times. J is TRBJ1-2 and V is TRBV6-1; 8 bases line up with TRBD1. The junction had 6 bases not matched to a gene; V was cut back by 6 bases and J by 3 bases. Germline V gene sequence: CDR1 MNHNS, CDR2 SASEGT. This CDR3 region has 14 residues. The CDR3 loop is CASSDRGLDYGYTF. The DNA of the CDR3 is TGTGCCAGCAGCGACAGGGGTCTTGACTATGGCTACACCTTC.

The V and J genes are TRBV12-3 or TRBV12-4 and TRBJ2-4; D unclear. Trimming shortened V by 0 bases and J by 6 bases, and 6 bases separated the two germline ends. This CDR3 is 13 amino acids long. CDR3 bases: TGTGCCAGCAGTTTAGCGGGTAGAAACATTCAGTACTTC. Translation: CASSLAGRNIQYF.

This clonotype was recorded a few times. The V gene is TRBV12-3 or TRBV12-4, the J gene TRBJ1-1; possible D gene TRBD1, 6 bases. Trimming left V 7 bases short and J 3 bases short, with 12 bases between. The CDR3 contains 13 residues. CDR3 nucleotides: TGTGCCAGCATTGTACAGGGAGACACTGAAGCTTTCTTT. Translated, it gives CASIVQGDTEAFF.

This clonotype appeared a few times. The chain has TRBV6-5 and TRBJ1-4; tentative D call: TRBD1 (6 bases). The V end lost 0 bases, the J end lost 3 bases, and 14 bases lay between the germline ends. The CDR3 consists of 17 residues. Germline V CDR1 and CDR2: MNHEY, SVGAGI. The CDR3 DNA reads TGTGCCAGCAGTTACTCCCAGGGGAGTCGAGCTAATGAAAAACTGTTTTTT. Residues: CASSYSQGSRANEKLFF.

The CDR3 is CAWSVRNDGGYTF. In nucleotides, the CDR3 is TGTGCCTGGAGTGTAAGGAATGATGGTGGCTACACCTTC. This rearrangement joins TRBV30 to TRBJ1-2, with D unclear. Looked up from germline, CDR1 is GTSNPN and CDR2 is SVGIG (reference sequence). The V end was cut by 0 bases, the J end by 7 bases, with 12 bases between. This CDR3 has 13 residues.

The CDR3 loop reads CASRTRTGTIYNEQFF. Written as DNA, the CDR3 is TGCGCCAGCAGAACACGGACAGGGACGATCTACAATGAGCAGTTCTTC. The chain recombines TRBV5-1 with TRBJ2-1; 8 bases fit TRBD1. CDR3 size: 16 residues. V was clipped by 5 bases and J by 3 bases; unmatched bases: 10. Per the germline V gene, CDR1 is SGHRS and CDR2 is YFSETQ.

This clonotype appeared a few times. The V call is TRBV18, the J call TRBJ1-1; no definite D call. This CDR3 is 14 amino acids long. Per the germline V gene, CDR1 is KGHSH and CDR2 is LQKENI. Trimming shortened V by 4 bases and J by 4 bases, and 13 bases separated the two germline ends. The DNA of the CDR3 is TGTGCCAGCTCACTAAATCAGGTCGGCACTGAAGCTTTCTTT. Its protein is CASSLNQVGTEAFF.

This clonotype was detected a few times. The V and J genes are TRBV29-1 and TRBJ2-5; TRBD1 agrees at 9 bases. Germline CDR1 and CDR2: SQVTM and ANQGSEA. V shed 7 bases, J shed 3 bases, and the junction held 6 bases outside the gene matches. This CDR3 contains 13 residues. The CDR3 region is CSGTGAAKETQYF. CDR3 bases: TGCAGCGGGACAGGGGCCGCCAAAGAGACCCAGTACTTC.

The table lists this clonotype with a few counts. The V gene is TRBV20-1, the J gene TRBJ1-5; D perhaps matches TRBD1 (6 bases). CDR3 length: 13 amino acids. CDR1 DFQATT and CDR2 SNEGSKA come from the germline V gene (reference sequence). Trimming took 1 base from V and 10 from J, leaving 14 bases between them. The CDR3 here is CSARGPRGEPQHF. DNA for the CDR3: TGCAGTGCTAGAGGGCCTAGGGGGGAACCCCAGCATTTT.

V is TRBV12-3 or TRBV12-4 and J is TRBJ2-1; 12 bases fit TRBD2. The CDR3 is 17 amino acids. The ends lost 6 bases at V and 3 bases at J; junction bases unmatched: 9. This CDR3 reads CASSGTSGQALYNEQFF. CDR3 nucleotide sequence: TGTGCCAGCAGCGGGACTAGCGGGCAAGCCCTCTACAATGAGCAGTTCTTC.

This rearrangement joins TRBV12-3 or TRBV12-4 to TRBJ1-2; 8 nucleotides agree with TRBD1. V dropped 7 bases and J dropped 10; count of bases not matched to a gene: 11. The CDR3 totals 13 residues. CDR3 protein: CASIPRGRLDYTF. Here the CDR3 DNA reads TGTGCCAGCATCCCCAGGGGGCGATTGGACTACACCTTC.

The rearrangement joins TRBV6-2 or TRBV6-3 to TRBJ2-1, with TRBD1 matching 9 bases. Germline V gene lookup returns CDR1 MNHEY and CDR2 SVGEGT. With 10 bases clipped from V and 1 base from J, the junction kept 5 bases outside the gene matches. The CDR3 extends over 14 amino acids. The CDR3 nucleotides read TGTGCCACAGGACAGGGGTGGTCCTACAATGAGCAGTTCTTC. Translation gives CATGQGWSYNEQFF.